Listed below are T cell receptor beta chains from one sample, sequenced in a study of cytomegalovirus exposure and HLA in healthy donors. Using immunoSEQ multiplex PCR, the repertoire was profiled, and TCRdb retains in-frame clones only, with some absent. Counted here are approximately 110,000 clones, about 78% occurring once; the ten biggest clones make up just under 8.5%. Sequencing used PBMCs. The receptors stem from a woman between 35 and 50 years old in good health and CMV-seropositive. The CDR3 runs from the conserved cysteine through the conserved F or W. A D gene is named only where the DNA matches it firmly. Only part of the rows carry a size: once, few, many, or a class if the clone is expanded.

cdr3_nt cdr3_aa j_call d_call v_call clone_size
TGCGCCAGCGGACCTGGGGCCACCTATGGCTACACCTTC CASGPGATYGYTF TRBJ1-2 - TRBV5-1 -
TGCGCCAGCAGCAAAGAGTCTTCAGGGGGCATAGATACGCAGTATTTT CASSKESSGGIDTQYF TRBJ2-3 TRBD1 TRBV5-1 -
TGCAGCGTTGAAGATCGACAGGATGGGAGCGATACGCAGTATTTT CSVEDRQDGSDTQYF TRBJ2-3 - TRBV29-1 -
TGTGCCAGCAGCCCCGCCCCCGGGGAAGGTGGCTACACCTTC CASSPAPGEGGYTF TRBJ1-2 - TRBV9 -
TGCGCCAGCAGCCAAGATGTTGCAGGGGGATCAGATACGCAGTATTTT CASSQDVAGGSDTQYF TRBJ2-3 TRBD1 TRBV4-3 -
TGTGCCAGCAGCGTAGGACTAGCGGGGGTCGCGAACACCGGGGAGCTGTTTTTT CASSVGLAGVANTGELFF TRBJ2-2 TRBD2 TRBV9 -
TGTGCCATCAACGAGGCCAGGGGCTTCTCGAACACTGAAGCTTTCTTT CAINEARGFSNTEAFF TRBJ1-1 - TRBV10-3 -
TGCGCCAGCAGCCAAGGTGAAGTCGGGGGAAACACCATATATTTT CASSQGEVGGNTIYF TRBJ1-3 - TRBV4-1 many
TGTGCCAGCAGCTTGGGACAAGATAATTCACCCCTCCACTTT CASSLGQDNSPLHF TRBJ1-6 - TRBV7-2 -
TGTGCCAGCAGCGGGACAGGCTACGAGCAGTACTTC CASSGTGYEQYF TRBJ2-7 TRBD1 TRBV28 -
TGTGCCAGCAGAGAAAACGGGGGACAGGCGACCCAGTACTTC CASRENGGQATQYF TRBJ2-5 TRBD1 TRBV6-5 -
TGCAGCACTAGTCGCGGGGGGACCAACAATGAGCAGTTCTTC CSTSRGGTNNEQFF TRBJ2-1 TRBD2 TRBV29-1 -
TGTGCCAGCAGCCTGCCGGATCAGCCCCAGCATTTT CASSLPDQPQHF TRBJ1-5 - TRBV7-9 -
TGTGCCAGCAGTCGGACAGGGGGCTCCCGGAGGACTGAAGCTTTCTTT CASSRTGGSRRTEAFF TRBJ1-1 TRBD1 TRBV25-1 few
TGTGCCAGCAGGGAGGGGACGCCAAGTTCACCCCTCCACTTT CASREGTPSSPLHF TRBJ1-6 - TRBV2 -
TGTGCCAGCTCACCACGGCAGGAGAACACTGAAGCTTTCTTT CASSPRQENTEAFF TRBJ1-1 - TRBV18 once
TGCAGCGGGCGCCGGGACAGGGACTTGGGCGGCTACACCTTC CSGRRDRDLGGYTF TRBJ1-2 TRBD1 TRBV29-1 -
TGTGCCAGCAGCTCCGGGACAGGGAAAGAGACCCAGTACTTC CASSSGTGKETQYF TRBJ2-5 TRBD1 TRBV7-9 -
TGTGCCAGCAGCCGGACAGGGAGTCACTACGAGCAGTACTTC CASSRTGSHYEQYF TRBJ2-7 TRBD1 TRBV6-5 -
TGTGCCATCAGGGACCGGGACAGGGGCCTCTCCTACGAGCAGTACTTC CAIRDRDRGLSYEQYF TRBJ2-7 TRBD1 TRBV10-3 few
TGCGCCAGCAGCCTTTTTGGCGGGGGGGAGGATGAGCAGTTCTTC CASSLFGGGEDEQFF TRBJ2-1 TRBD2 TRBV5-1 -
TGTGCCAGCAGTTTATCACGGCAAGCGAATCAGCCCCAGCATTTT CASSLSRQANQPQHF TRBJ1-5 - TRBV27 -
TGTGCCATCGGGGACAGCTCCTATAATTCACCCCTCCACTTT CAIGDSSYNSPLHF TRBJ1-6 TRBD1 TRBV10-3 -
TGTGCCACCGGCCTAGAAAGGGGGACTGAAGCTTTCTTT CATGLERGTEAFF TRBJ1-1 - TRBV15 -
TGCGCCAGCAGCTTGGAATCCAGGGGCGAGCAGTACTTC CASSLESRGEQYF TRBJ2-7 - TRBV5-1 -
TGTGCCAGCAGCTTTAGACAGGTTCTCGGACCCCTCCACTTT CASSFRQVLGPLHF TRBJ1-6 - TRBV7-2 -
TGTGCCATCAGTGAGTCTTTGGGCAGGGTAGAGGATGGCTACACCTTC CAISESLGRVEDGYTF TRBJ1-2 - TRBV10-3 -
TGTGCCAGCAGCTCTGAGCACCAACTAGGCCGCGAGCAGTACTTC CASSSEHQLGREQYF TRBJ2-7 - TRBV7-3 -
TGTGCCAGCAGCTTAGAAGCGGGGGCAGACAATGAGCAGTTCTTC CASSLEAGADNEQFF TRBJ2-1 TRBD2 TRBV11-3 few
TGTGCCAGCAGTTTTAAGGGGCCCCCCGGTCGGACTGAAGCTTTCTTT CASSFKGPPGRTEAFF TRBJ1-1 - TRBV2 -
TGTGCCAGTAGCACCTCTCCGGTTTCCGGGACAGGGGGCAGTCAGCCCCAGCATTTT CASSTSPVSGTGGSQPQHF TRBJ1-5 TRBD1 TRBV19 -